This T cell receptor (beta chain) was sequenced in a study of T cell responses to AZD1222 COVID-19 vaccine. Whole-study results and caveats: The donor group comprised mostly white British people and more females; the analysis possibly underestimated clonal diversity.

Sequencing used immunoSEQ multiplex PCR; TCRdb keeps in-frame clones, though not all of them. Of tens of thousands of clones listed, approximately 80% are singletons. This clone was detected a few times. The antigen remains undetermined. Germline CDR1 is SGHTA and CDR2 is FQGNSA. Trimming took 5 bases from V and 1 from J; bases not matched to a gene: 4. The CDR3 contains 14 residues. Sequenced material: peripheral blood, taken 28 days after the second AZD1222 dose. The rearrangement links TRBV7-2 to TRBJ2-7, with 8 bases matching TRBD1. The TCR originated in an adult who received the AZD1222 COVID-19 vaccine. CDR3 DNA sequence: TGTGCCAGCAGCCGGGACAGGCTATCCTACGAGCAGTACTTC. It codes for CASSRDRLSYEQYF.